This T cell receptor beta chain was retrieved from a study of T cell repertoires in cytomegalovirus infection. Overall study: From public TCR beta signatures came an indication of both CMV infection and matching HLA type.

Trimming pared 1 base from V and 4 bases from J, leaving 8 bases between. The CDR3 consists of 12 residues. Per germline, CDR1 SQVTM and CDR2 ANQGSEA. TCRdb re-analysed the reads in MiXCR, keeping a single row per CDR3 protein. The sample has 600,000 to 800,000 distinct CDR3 sequences, approximately 24% seen once. This clonotype has more than one count but fewer than ten. The chain recombines TRBV29-1 with TRBJ2-7; D is uncertain. The sequencing sample was made of CD8+ T cells from PBMCs. This receptor was taken from a human donor in good health (CMV status not recorded). Some clones in this sample may be carry-over from other donors' samples. CDR3 region: CSVEGSSYEQYF. In DNA form, the CDR3 reads TGCAGCGTTGAAGGGAGCTCATACGAGCAGTACTTC.